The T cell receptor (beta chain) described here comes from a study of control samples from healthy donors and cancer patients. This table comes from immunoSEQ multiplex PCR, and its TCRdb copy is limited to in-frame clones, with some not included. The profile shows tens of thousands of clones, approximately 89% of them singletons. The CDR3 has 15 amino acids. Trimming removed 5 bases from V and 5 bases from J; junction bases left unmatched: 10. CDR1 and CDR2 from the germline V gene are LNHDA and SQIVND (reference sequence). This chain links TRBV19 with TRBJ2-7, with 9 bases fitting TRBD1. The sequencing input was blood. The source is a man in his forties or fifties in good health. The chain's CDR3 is CASSLGTGWGHEQYF. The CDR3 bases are TGTGCCAGTAGTCTAGGGACAGGGTGGGGCCACGAGCAGTACTTC.